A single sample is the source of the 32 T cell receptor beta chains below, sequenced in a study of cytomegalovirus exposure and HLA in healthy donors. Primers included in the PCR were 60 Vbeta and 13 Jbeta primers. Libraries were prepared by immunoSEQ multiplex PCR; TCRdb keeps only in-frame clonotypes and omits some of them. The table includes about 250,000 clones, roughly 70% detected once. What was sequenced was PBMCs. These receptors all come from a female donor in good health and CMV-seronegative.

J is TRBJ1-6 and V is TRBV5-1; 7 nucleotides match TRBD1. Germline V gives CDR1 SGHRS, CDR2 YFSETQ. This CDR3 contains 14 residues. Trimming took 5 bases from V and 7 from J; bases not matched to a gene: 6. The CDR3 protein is CASSLDRENSPLHF. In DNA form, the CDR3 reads TGCGCCAGCAGTTTAGACAGGGAGAATTCACCCCTCCACTTT.

CDR3 sequence: CASRAFMNTEAFF. The CDR3, as DNA: TGTGCCAGCAGGGCATTCATGAACACTGAAGCTTTCTTT. The chain combines TRBV6-5 with TRBJ1-1; D unclear. Germline loops: CDR1 MNHEY, CDR2 SVGAGI. This CDR3 contains 13 residues. V was trimmed by 6 bases and J by 0 bases, leaving 8 bases between them.

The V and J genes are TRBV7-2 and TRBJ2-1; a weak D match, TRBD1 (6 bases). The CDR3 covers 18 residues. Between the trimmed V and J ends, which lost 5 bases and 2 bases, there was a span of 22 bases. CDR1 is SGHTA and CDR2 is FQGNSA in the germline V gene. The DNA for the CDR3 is TGTGCCAGCAGCGGGCGGACAGCGAGTGGGTTAACCTACAATGAGCAGTTCTTC. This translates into CASSGRTASGLTYNEQFF.

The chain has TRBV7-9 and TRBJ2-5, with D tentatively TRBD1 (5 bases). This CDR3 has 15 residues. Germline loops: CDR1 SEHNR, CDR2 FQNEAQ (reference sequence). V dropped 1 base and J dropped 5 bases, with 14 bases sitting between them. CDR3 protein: CASSLDPPGPETQYF. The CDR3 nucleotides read TGTGCCAGCAGCTTAGACCCCCCAGGGCCGGAGACCCAGTACTTC.

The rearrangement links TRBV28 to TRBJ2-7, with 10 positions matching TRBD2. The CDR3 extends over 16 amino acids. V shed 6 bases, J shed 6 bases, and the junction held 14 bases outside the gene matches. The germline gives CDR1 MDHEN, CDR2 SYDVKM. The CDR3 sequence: CASRSTSGITIGEQYF. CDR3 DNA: TGTGCCAGCAGAAGTACTAGCGGGATTACGATAGGCGAGCAGTACTTC.

The CDR3 DNA is TGTGCCAGCAGTCCGCAGGCACTTGGCACCGAGACCCAGTACTTC. Its protein product is CASSPQALGTETQYF. The gene calls are TRBV28 and TRBJ2-7, with unresolved D. The end of the DNA fits TRBJ2-5 better, so the J call may be wrong. Germline V CDR1 and CDR2: MDHEN, SYDVKM. The CDR3 covers 15 residues.

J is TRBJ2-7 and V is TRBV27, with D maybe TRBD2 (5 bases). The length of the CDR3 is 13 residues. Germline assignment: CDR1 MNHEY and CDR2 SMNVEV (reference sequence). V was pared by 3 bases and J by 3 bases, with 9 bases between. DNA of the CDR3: TGTGCCAGCAGTTTGGCGGGCAACTACGAGCAGTACTTC. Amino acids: CASSLAGNYEQYF.

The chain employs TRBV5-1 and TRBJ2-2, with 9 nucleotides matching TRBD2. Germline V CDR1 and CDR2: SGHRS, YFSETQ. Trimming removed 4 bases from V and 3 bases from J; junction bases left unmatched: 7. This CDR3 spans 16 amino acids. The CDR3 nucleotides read TGCGCCAGCAGCCCGCCCCTAGCGGGGTACACCGGGGAGCTGTTTTTT. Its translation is CASSPPLAGYTGELFF.

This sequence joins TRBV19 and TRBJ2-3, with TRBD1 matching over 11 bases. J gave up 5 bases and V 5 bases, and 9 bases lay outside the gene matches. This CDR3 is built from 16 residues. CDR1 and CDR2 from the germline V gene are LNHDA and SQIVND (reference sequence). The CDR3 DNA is TGTGCCAGTAGTTCACCCGGGACAGGGGGAAAAGATACGCAGTATTTT. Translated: CASSSPGTGGKDTQYF.

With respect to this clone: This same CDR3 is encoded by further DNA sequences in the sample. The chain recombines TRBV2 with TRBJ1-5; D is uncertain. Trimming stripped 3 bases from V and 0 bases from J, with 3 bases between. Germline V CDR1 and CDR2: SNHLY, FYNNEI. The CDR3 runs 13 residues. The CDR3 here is CASSESSNQPQHF. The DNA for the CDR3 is TGTGCCAGCAGTGAGAGTAGCAATCAGCCCCAGCATTTT.

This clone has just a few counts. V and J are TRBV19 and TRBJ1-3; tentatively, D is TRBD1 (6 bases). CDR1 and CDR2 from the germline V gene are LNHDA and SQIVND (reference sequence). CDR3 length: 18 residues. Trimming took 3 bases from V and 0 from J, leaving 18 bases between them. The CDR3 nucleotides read TGTGCCAGTAGTATCAAGACAGGCCGAACGATCTCTGGAAACACCATATATTTT. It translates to CASSIKTGRTISGNTIYF.

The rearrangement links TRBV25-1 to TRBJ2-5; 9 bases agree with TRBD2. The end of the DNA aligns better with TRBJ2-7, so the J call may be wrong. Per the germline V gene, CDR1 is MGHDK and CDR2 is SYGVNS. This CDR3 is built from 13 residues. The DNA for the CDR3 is TGTGCCAGCAGGCCTAGCGGGATGGACGAGCAGTACTTC. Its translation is CASRPSGMDEQYF.

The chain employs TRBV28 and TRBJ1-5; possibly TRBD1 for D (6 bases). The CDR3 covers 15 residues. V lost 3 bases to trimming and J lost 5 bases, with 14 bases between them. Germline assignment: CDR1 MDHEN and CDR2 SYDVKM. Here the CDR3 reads CASSLAWGQDQPQHF. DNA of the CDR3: TGTGCCAGCAGTTTGGCGTGGGGGCAGGATCAGCCCCAGCATTTT.

CDR3 nucleotide sequence: TGCAGCGTTGCACTAGCGGGTATTTCCTACGAGCAGTACTTC. Translating gives CSVALAGISYEQYF. The rearrangement joins TRBV29-1 to TRBJ2-7, with 9 bases fitting TRBD2. V was pared by 4 bases and J by 1 base, with 5 bases of the junction left unmatched. Looked up from germline, CDR1 is SQVTM and CDR2 is ANQGSEA. The CDR3 spans 14 residues.

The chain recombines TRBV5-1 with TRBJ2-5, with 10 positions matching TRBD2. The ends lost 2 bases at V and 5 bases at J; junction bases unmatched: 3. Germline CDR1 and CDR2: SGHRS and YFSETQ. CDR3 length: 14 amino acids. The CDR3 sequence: CASSLLSGRETQYF. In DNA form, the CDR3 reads TGCGCCAGCAGCTTACTTAGCGGGAGGGAGACCCAGTACTTC.

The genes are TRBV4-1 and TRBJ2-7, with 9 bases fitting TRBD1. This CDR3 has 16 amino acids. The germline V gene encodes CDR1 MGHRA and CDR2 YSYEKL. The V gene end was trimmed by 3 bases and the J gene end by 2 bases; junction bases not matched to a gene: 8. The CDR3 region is CASSQGQGTGTYEQYF. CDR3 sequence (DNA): TGCGCCAGCAGCCAGGGTCAGGGGACAGGGACCTACGAGCAGTACTTC.

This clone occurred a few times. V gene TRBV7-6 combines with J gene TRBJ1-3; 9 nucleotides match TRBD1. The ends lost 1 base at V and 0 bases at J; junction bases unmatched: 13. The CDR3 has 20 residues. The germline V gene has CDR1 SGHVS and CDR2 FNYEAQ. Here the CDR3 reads CASSLVVRDRASLSGNTIYF. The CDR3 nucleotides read TGTGCCAGCAGCTTAGTCGTCCGGGACAGGGCAAGCCTCTCTGGAAACACCATATATTTT.

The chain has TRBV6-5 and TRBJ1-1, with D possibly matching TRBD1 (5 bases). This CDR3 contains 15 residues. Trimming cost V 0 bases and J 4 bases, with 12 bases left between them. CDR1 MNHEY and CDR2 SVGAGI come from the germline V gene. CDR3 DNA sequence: TGTGCCAGCAGTTACTCCCTAGGCGGGGGCACTGAAGCTTTCTTT. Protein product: CASSYSLGGGTEAFF.

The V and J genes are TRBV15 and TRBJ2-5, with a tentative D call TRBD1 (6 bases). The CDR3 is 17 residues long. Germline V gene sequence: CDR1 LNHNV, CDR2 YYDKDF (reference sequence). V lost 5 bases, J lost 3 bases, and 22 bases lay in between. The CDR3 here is CATSSRTESRTKETQYF. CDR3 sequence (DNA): TGTGCCACCAGCTCGAGGACAGAATCTCGAACGAAAGAGACCCAGTACTTC. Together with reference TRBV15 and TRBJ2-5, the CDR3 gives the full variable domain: DAMVIQNPRYQVTQFGKPVTLSCSQTLNHNVMYWYQQKSSQAPKLLFHYYDKDFNNEADTPDNFQSRRPNTSFCFLDIRSPGLGDTAMYLCATSSRTESRTKETQYFGPGTRLLVL.

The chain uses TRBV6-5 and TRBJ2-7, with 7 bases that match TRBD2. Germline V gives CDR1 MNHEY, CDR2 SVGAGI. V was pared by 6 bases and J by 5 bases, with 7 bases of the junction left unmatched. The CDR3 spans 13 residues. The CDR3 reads CASRRTRSDEQYF. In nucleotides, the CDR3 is TGTGCCAGCAGGAGGACTAGAAGCGACGAGCAGTACTTC.

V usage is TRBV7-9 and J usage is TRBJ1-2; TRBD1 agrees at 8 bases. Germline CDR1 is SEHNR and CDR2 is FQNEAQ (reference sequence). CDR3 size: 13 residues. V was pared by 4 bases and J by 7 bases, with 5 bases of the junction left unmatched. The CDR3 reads CASSSQGARGYTF. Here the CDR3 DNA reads TGTGCCAGCAGCTCCCAGGGGGCGCGTGGCTACACCTTC.

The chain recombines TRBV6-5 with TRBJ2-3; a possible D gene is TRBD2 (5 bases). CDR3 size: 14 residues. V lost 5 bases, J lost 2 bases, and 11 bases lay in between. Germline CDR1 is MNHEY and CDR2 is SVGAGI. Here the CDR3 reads CASSTRDFTDTQYF. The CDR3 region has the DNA TGTGCCAGCAGTACGAGGGATTTCACAGATACGCAGTATTTT.

The CDR3 region has the DNA TGTGCCAGCAGCATTGGACAGGGGAGGAATGAGCAGTTCTTC. This codes for CASSIGQGRNEQFF. The genes are TRBV7-9 and TRBJ2-1; the match to TRBD1 covers 9 bases. Germline V CDR1 and CDR2: SEHNR, FQNEAQ (reference sequence). Trimming cost V 5 bases and J 7 bases; bases outside gene matches: 6. CDR3 length: 14 residues.

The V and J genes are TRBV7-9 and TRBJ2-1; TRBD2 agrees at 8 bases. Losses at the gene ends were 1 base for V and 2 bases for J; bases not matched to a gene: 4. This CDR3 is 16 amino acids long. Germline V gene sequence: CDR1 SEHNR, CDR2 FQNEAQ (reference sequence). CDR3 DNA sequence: TGTGCCAGCAGCTTAGGGCCGCGGGAGGCCTACAATGAGCAGTTCTTC. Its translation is CASSLGPREAYNEQFF.

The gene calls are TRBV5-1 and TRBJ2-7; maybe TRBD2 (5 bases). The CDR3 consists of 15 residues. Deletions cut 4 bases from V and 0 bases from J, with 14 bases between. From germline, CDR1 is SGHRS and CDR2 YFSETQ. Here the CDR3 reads CASSPLVGASYEQYF. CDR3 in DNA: TGCGCCAGCAGCCCGTTGGTGGGAGCCTCCTACGAGCAGTACTTC.

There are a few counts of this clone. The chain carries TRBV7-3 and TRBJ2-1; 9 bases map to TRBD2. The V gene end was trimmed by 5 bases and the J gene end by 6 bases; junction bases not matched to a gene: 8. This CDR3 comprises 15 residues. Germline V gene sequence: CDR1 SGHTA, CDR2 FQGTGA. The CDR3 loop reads CASSLSGSYANEQFF. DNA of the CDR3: TGTGCCAGCAGCCTTAGCGGGAGTTACGCCAATGAGCAGTTCTTC.

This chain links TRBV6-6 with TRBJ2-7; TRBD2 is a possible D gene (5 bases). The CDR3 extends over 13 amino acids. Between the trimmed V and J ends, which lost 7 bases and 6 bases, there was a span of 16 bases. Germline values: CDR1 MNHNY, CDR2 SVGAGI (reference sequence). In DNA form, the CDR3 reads TGTGCCAGCACCGACCCACTAGGTGTCGAGCAGTACTTC. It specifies CASTDPLGVEQYF.

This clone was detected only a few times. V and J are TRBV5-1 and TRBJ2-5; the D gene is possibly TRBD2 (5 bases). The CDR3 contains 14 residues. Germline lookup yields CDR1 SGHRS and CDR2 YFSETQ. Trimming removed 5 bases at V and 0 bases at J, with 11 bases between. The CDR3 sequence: CASSAGVNQETQYF. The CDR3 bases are TGCGCCAGCAGTGCCGGGGTGAACCAAGAGACCCAGTACTTC.

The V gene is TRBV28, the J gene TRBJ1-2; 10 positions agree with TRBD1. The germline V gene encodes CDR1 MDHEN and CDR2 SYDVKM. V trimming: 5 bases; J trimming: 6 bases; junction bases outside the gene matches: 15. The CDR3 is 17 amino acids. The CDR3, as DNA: TGTGCCAGCAGTCCCGGGACAGGGGTCACCCGAGGGAATGGCTACACCTTC. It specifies CASSPGTGVTRGNGYTF.

CDR3 DNA: TGTGCCAGCAGCTTGGCATATGGCTACACCTTC. Translating gives CASSLAYGYTF. The chain employs TRBV5-8 and TRBJ1-2; D gene ambiguous. V was clipped by 0 bases and J by 5 bases, with 2 bases between them. Per the germline V gene, CDR1 is SGHTS and CDR2 is YDEGEE. The CDR3 loop spans 11 amino acids.

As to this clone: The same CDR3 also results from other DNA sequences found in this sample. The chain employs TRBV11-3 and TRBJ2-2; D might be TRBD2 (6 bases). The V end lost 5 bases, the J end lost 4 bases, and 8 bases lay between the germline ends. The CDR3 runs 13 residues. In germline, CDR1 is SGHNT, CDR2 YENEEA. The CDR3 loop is CASSPRGTGELFF. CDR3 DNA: TGTGCCAGCAGCCCGCGGGGCACCGGGGAGCTGTTTTTT.

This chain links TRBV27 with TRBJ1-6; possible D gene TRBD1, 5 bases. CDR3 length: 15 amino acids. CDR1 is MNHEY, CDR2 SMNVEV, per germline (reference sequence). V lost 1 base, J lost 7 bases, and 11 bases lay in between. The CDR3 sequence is CASSLLVGGNSPLHF. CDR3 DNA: TGTGCCAGCAGTTTATTAGTCGGGGGAAATTCACCCCTCCACTTT.